Shown below are 29 T cell receptor beta chains from a single sample sequenced in a study of post-analysis software for immune sequencing data. Study results and caveats: There were several TRBV segments more frequent in patients than controls, and TRBV5-6, TRBV5-1 and TRBV20-1 were among them.

The TCR beta cDNA libraries contained unique molecular identifiers. TCRdb ran MiXCR on the PCR reads and lists one entry per CDR3 protein. The sample has hundreds of thousands of distinct CDR3 sequences, roughly two fifths seen once. These receptors lack a known antigen. The specimen was blood. Receptor source: a girl aged 5-17 years with multiple sclerosis.

The chain carries TRBV6-1 and TRBJ2-7; D is possibly TRBD2 (6 bases). V lost 7 bases and J lost 1, with 11 bases in between. The CDR3 spans 13 residues. From germline, CDR1 is MNHNS and CDR2 SASEGT. This chain's CDR3 is CASNRAGSYEQYF. CDR3 DNA: TGTGCCAGCAACCGGGCGGGGTCCTACGAGCAGTACTTC.

The V gene is TRBV7-3, the J gene TRBJ2-3; D remains unclear. The CDR3 runs to 14 residues. Germline V CDR1 and CDR2: SGHTA, FQGTGA. Trimming stripped 0 bases from V and 9 bases from J, with 13 bases between. CDR3 coding DNA: TGTGCCAGCAGCTTAACCAACAGCCCGGCCACGCAGTATTTT. This sequence encodes CASSLTNSPATQYF.

This chain connects TRBV20-1 to TRBJ2-5, with D possibly matching TRBD2 (5 bases). The V end lost 2 bases, the J end lost 1 base, and 11 bases lay between the germline ends. The CDR3 has 14 amino acids. The germline V gene encodes CDR1 DFQATT and CDR2 SNEGSKA (reference sequence). This CDR3 is CSARNGLPQETQYF. The CDR3 DNA sequence: TGCAGTGCTAGAAACGGACTGCCCCAAGAGACCCAGTACTTC.

This clonotype was picked up a small number of times. The chain is built from TRBV5-1 and TRBJ2-7; 8 bases map to TRBD2. V lost 0 bases to trimming and J lost 7 bases; unmatched junction nucleotides: 6. Germline V gives CDR1 SGHRS, CDR2 YFSETQ. The CDR3 sequence is 14 residues long. This CDR3 is CASSLELAEIEQYF. The CDR3 DNA reads as TGCGCCAGCAGCTTGGAACTAGCGGAGATAGAGCAGTACTTC.

V and J are TRBV12-3 or TRBV12-4 and TRBJ2-1; possible D gene TRBD2, 6 bases. The CDR3 is 15 amino acids. V was cut by 5 bases and J by 6 bases, with 17 bases left in between. The CDR3, as DNA: TGTGCCAGCAGTCATATCCGTACCGGGGGCAATGAGCAGTTCTTC. Its translation: CASSHIRTGGNEQFF.

The gene calls are TRBV6-6 and TRBJ1-2; 7 bases align to TRBD1. Germline values: CDR1 MNHNY, CDR2 SVGAGI (reference sequence). The CDR3 loop spans 14 amino acids. The J segment lost 4 bases and the V segment lost 2 bases, leaving 4 bases of the junction unmatched. CDR3 amino acids: CASSYPTGPYGYTF. The DNA for the CDR3 is TGTGCCAGCAGTTACCCGACAGGGCCCTATGGCTACACCTTC.

The genes are TRBV7-3 and TRBJ1-1; a weak D match, TRBD1 (5 bases). Germline V CDR1 and CDR2: SGHTA, FQGTGA. The ends were cut back, 5 bases at V and 1 base at J, with 14 bases in the middle. This CDR3 has 15 residues. The CDR3 DNA is TGTGCCAGCAGCCTAAATGCGGGGGAGAACACTGAAGCTTTCTTT. Translation gives CASSLNAGENTEAFF.

The V and J genes are TRBV18 and TRBJ1-1; no reliable D call. Germline V gene sequence: CDR1 KGHSH, CDR2 LQKENI. Trimming left V 3 bases short and J 3 bases short, with 11 bases between. The CDR3 has 14 residues. The CDR3 nucleotides are TGTGCCAGCTCACCGGGAAGGGTGCACACTGAAGCTTTCTTT. This encodes CASSPGRVHTEAFF.

This chain uses TRBV27 with TRBJ1-4; unclear D gene. This CDR3 is 14 amino acids long. V lost 8 bases and J lost 1, with 11 bases in between. Germline V gives CDR1 MNHEY, CDR2 SMNVEV (reference sequence). This chain's CDR3 is CASWAAGTNEKLFF. CDR3 nucleotide sequence: TGTGCCAGCTGGGCCGCCGGAACTAATGAAAAACTGTTTTTT.

The rearrangement links TRBV5-1 to TRBJ2-7; perhaps D is TRBD1 or TRBD2 (5 bases each). The CDR3 has 11 residues. Per germline, CDR1 SGHRS and CDR2 YFSETQ. Trimming shortened V by 5 bases and J by 10 bases, and 13 bases separated the two germline ends. The CDR3 sequence is CASSRDLTQYF. The CDR3, as DNA: TGCGCCAGCAGTCGGGACCTTACCCAGTACTTC.

The CDR3 sequence: CSVDRARGRETQYF. Written as DNA, the CDR3 is TGCAGCGTTGATAGGGCCAGGGGGCGAGAGACCCAGTACTTC. V gene TRBV29-1 combines with J gene TRBJ2-5, with TRBD1 matching 8 bases. The CDR3 length is 14 residues. Germline V gives CDR1 SQVTM, CDR2 ANQGSEA. The ends lost 3 bases at V and 4 bases at J; junction bases unmatched: 7.

The chain combines TRBV4-1 with TRBJ2-7; D may correspond to TRBD1 or TRBD2 (6 bases each). The germline V gene encodes CDR1 MGHRA and CDR2 YSYEKL. This CDR3 region has 19 residues. Trimming left V 1 base short and J 1 base short, with 23 bases between. The CDR3 protein is CASSQVLSGRGPTSYEQYF. DNA for the CDR3: TGCGCCAGCAGCCAAGTACTTAGTGGTCGGGGGCCTACTTCCTACGAGCAGTACTTC.

This sequence joins TRBV6-1 and TRBJ1-2, with 7 nucleotides matching TRBD1. CDR3 size: 12 residues. V shed 9 bases, J shed 2 bases, and the junction held 3 bases outside the gene matches. Germline V lookup: CDR1 MNHNS, CDR2 SASEGT. The CDR3, as DNA: TGTGCCAGTGGGGGACAGAACTATGGCTACACCTTC. It yields the protein CASGGQNYGYTF.

The rearrangement joins TRBV20-1 to TRBJ2-7, with D uncertain. Trimming removed 2 bases from V and 3 bases from J, with 14 bases in between. The CDR3 spans 14 residues. CDR1 is DFQATT, CDR2 SNEGSKA, per germline (reference sequence). Here the CDR3 DNA reads TGCAGTGCTAGAATCCCCGGGCCGATCTACGAGCAGTACTTC. This translates into CSARIPGPIYEQYF.

On this clonotype: A clone one base away is much larger, so this may be a read error. The chain carries TRBV4-2 and TRBJ2-7, with 7 bases lining up with TRBD1. This CDR3 has 16 residues. Per the germline V gene, CDR1 is LGHNA and CDR2 is YNFKEQ. In nucleotides, the CDR3 is TGTGCCAGCAGCAAAGGGCCGGGACAGAGCTCCTGCGAGCAGTACTTC. Its protein product is CASSKGPGQSSCEQYF.

The chain carries TRBV11-2 and TRBJ2-3; either TRBD1 or TRBD2 may fit D (6 bases each). The CDR3 has 16 residues. CDR1 SGHAT and CDR2 FQNNGV come from the germline V gene. With 2 bases removed from V and 1 base from J, the gap between germline ends came to 13 bases. CDR3 region: CASSLYTGAGTDTQYF. The CDR3 DNA is TGTGCCAGCAGCTTATATACGGGGGCGGGCACAGATACGCAGTATTTT.

In this sample, this clonotype turned up a few times. The rearrangement joins TRBV6-6 to TRBJ2-3, with TRBD2 identical over 11 bases. The CDR3 length is 16 residues. V was clipped by 7 bases and J by 7 bases; unmatched bases: 13. Looked up from germline, CDR1 is MNHNY and CDR2 is SVGAGI (reference sequence). The CDR3 region has the DNA TGTGCCAGCATGAATAGCGGGGGGGCATCTTCAAATACGCAGTATTTT. It translates to CASMNSGGASSNTQYF.

The chain couples TRBV20-1 to TRBJ2-1; no clear D. CDR1 DFQATT and CDR2 SNEGSKA come from the germline V gene (reference sequence). Trimming took 3 bases from V and 0 from J, leaving 9 bases between them. CDR3 length: 14 amino acids. The CDR3, as DNA: TGCAGTGCTAGTAACACCAACTCCTACAATGAGCAGTTCTTC. Translated: CSASNTNSYNEQFF.

This clonotype appeared a few times. This chain connects TRBV6-2 or TRBV6-3 to TRBJ2-5; 7 positions agree with TRBD1. The V gene end was trimmed by 4 bases and the J gene end by 5 bases; junction bases not matched to a gene: 7. This CDR3 region has 14 residues. In germline, CDR1 is MNHEY, CDR2 SVGEGT. The CDR3 loop is CASSSHRGGETQYF. In DNA form, the CDR3 reads TGTGCCAGCAGTTCACACAGGGGTGGGGAGACCCAGTACTTC.

The J gene is TRBJ2-5, the V gene TRBV29-1; tentatively, D is TRBD2 (6 bases). Trimming removed 5 bases from V and 5 bases from J, with 9 bases in between. The CDR3 is 11 residues long. Germline lookup yields CDR1 SQVTM and CDR2 ANQGSEA. The CDR3 loop reads CSVHRGETQYF. DNA for the CDR3: TGCAGCGTTCACCGGGGGGAGACCCAGTACTTC. Using reference TRBV29-1 and TRBJ2-5 for the parts outside the CDR3, the full variable domain is SAVISQKPSRDICQRGTSLTIQCQVDSQVTMMFWYRQQPGQSLTLIATANQGSEATYESGFVIDKFPISRPNLTFSTLTVSNMSPEDSSIYLCSVHRGETQYFGPGTRLLVL.

This clonotype has a count of ten or more. The CDR3 region is CASSRAGAGNQPQHF. The CDR3, as DNA: TGTGCCAGCAGCCGAGCGGGGGCAGGCAATCAGCCCCAGCATTTT. V usage is TRBV2 and J usage is TRBJ1-5; D is possibly TRBD1 (6 bases). Trimming stripped 6 bases from V and 2 bases from J, with 14 bases between. CDR3 length equals 15 residues. Per germline, CDR1 SNHLY and CDR2 FYNNEI.

The chain combines TRBV20-1 with TRBJ2-1; TRBD2 might be the D (5 bases). The CDR3 extends over 14 amino acids. V was pared by 8 bases and J by 5 bases, with 19 bases between. CDR1 is DFQATT, CDR2 SNEGSKA, per germline (reference sequence). CDR3 sequence (DNA): TGCAGTACTCCCCTTGCGGGTCTCCACAATGAGCAGTTCTTC. It is translated as CSTPLAGLHNEQFF.

V gene TRBV20-1 combines with J gene TRBJ1-4; no reliable D call. This CDR3 is built from 12 residues. Deletions cut 5 bases from V and 8 bases from J, with 12 bases between. Germline-derived CDR1 and CDR2 are DFQATT and SNEGSKA (reference sequence). CDR3 DNA: TGCAGTGCTTATGGGTCTGGGGAAAAACTGTTTTTT. Translated: CSAYGSGEKLFF.

This clonotype appeared once. An end of the junction does not agree with germline; a read error may underlie this. The gene calls are TRBV10-3 and TRBJ2-3; weak D call: TRBD1 (6 bases). This CDR3 region has 19 residues. Germline loops: CDR1 ENHRY, CDR2 SYGVKD. The CDR3, as DNA: TGTGGCATCAGGCCCAGGCTCACAGGGACGACCTCGAGCACAGATACGCAGTATTTT. Translation gives CGIRPRLTGTTSSTDTQYF.

This clonotype was recorded a few times. This chain joins TRBV12-3 or TRBV12-4 and TRBJ2-1, with 11 bases that match TRBD2. The CDR3 is 15 amino acids. V gave up 6 bases and J gave up 6 bases; unmatched junction bases: 7. CDR3 sequence reads: CASSFSGGDTNEQFF. DNA of the CDR3: TGTGCCAGCAGCTTTAGCGGGGGGGACACCAATGAGCAGTTCTTC.

This clonotype was observed a handful of times. The CDR3 DNA follows: TGTGCCATCAGTGGGCAGCCCCCGAGGCAAAGAGAAGATGAGCAGTTCTTC. Its protein is CAISGQPPRQREDEQFF. The chain combines TRBV10-3 with TRBJ2-1; no clear D. Germline CDR1 reads ENHRY; CDR2 reads SYGVKD. The CDR3 length is 17 residues. V lost 4 bases and J 8 bases, leaving 24 bases between the germline ends.

This clonotype was picked up a small number of times. The chain couples TRBV9 to TRBJ1-6; a weak D match, TRBD1 (5 bases). The CDR3 contains 15 residues. In germline, CDR1 is SGDLS, CDR2 YYNGEE. The germline V and J ends were trimmed by 0 bases and 9 bases, with 13 bases remaining between them. The DNA of the CDR3 is TGTGCCAGCAGCGTAGGGGGGTCTATGGGTTCACCCCTCCACTTT. Translation: CASSVGGSMGSPLHF.

The sample holds one count of this clonotype. The J gene is TRBJ2-3, the V gene TRBV18; maybe TRBD1 (6 bases). The germline V gene encodes CDR1 KGHSH and CDR2 LQKENI. V shed 3 bases and J shed 0 bases, with 10 bases lying between them. The CDR3 loop spans 15 amino acids. The CDR3 is CASSPGHASTDTQYF. The CDR3 DNA reads TGTGCCAGCTCACCGGGACACGCGAGCACAGATACGCAGTATTTT.

This clonotype was observed at least ten times. The rearrangement joins TRBV3-1 to TRBJ2-5; 9 bases match TRBD1. Trimming removed 1 base from V and 0 bases from J; junction bases left unmatched: 0. CDR3 length: 15 amino acids. Germline assignment: CDR1 LGHDT and CDR2 YNNKEL (reference sequence). The CDR3 loop reads CASSQGTGDQETQYF. The CDR3 bases are TGTGCCAGCAGCCAAGGGACAGGGGACCAAGAGACCCAGTACTTC.